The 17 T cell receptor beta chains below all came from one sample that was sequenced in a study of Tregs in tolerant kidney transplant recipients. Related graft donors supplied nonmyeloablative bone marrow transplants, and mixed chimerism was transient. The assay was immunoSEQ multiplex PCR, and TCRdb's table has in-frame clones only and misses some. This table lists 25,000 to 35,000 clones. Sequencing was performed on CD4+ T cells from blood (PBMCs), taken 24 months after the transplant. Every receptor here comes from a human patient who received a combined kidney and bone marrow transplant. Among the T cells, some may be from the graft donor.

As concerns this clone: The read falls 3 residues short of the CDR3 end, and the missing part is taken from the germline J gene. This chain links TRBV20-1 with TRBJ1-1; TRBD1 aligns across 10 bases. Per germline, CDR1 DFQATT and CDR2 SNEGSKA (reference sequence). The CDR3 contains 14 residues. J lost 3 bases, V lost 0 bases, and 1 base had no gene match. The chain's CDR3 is CSAREGQGYTEAFF. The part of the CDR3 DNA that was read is TGCAGTGCTAGAGAGGGACAGGGGTACACTGAA.

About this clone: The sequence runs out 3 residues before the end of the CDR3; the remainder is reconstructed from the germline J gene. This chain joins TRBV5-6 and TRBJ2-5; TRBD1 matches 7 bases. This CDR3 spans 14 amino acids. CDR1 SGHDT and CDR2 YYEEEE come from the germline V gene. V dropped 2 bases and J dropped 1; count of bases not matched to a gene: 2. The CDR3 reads CASSLGQVQETQYF. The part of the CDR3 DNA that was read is TGTGCCAGCAGCTTAGGACAGGTCCAAGAGACC.

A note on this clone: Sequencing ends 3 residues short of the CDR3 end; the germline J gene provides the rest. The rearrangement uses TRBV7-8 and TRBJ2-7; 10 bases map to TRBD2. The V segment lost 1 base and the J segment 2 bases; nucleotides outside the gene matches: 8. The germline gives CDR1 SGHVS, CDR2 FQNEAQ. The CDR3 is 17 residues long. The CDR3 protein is CASSLVLLAGKTYEQYF. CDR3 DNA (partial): TGTGCCAGCAGCTTAGTGCTACTAGCGGGGAAGACCTACGAG.

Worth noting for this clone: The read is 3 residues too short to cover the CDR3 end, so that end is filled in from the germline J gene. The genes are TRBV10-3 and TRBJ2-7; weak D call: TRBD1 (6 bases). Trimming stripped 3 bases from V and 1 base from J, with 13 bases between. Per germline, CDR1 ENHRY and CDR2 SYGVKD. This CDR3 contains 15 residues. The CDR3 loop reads CAISDPGHTSYEQYF. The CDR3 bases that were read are TGTGCCATCAGTGATCCGGGACATACTTCCTACGAG.

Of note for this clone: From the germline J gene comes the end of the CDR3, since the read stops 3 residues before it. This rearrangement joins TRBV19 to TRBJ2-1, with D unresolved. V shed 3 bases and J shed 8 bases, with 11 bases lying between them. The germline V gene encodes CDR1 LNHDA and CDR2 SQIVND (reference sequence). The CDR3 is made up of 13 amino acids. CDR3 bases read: TGTGCCAGTAGTATTCAGAAAACGTATGAG. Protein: CASSIQKTYE. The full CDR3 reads CASSIQKTYEQFF.

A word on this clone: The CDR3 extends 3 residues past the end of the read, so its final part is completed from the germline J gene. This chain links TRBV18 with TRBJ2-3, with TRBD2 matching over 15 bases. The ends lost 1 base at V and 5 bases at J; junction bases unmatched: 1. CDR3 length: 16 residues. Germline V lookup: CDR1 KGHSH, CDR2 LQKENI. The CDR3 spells CASSPRGLAGGDTQYF. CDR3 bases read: TGTGCCAGCTCACCACGGGGACTAGCGGGAGGAGATACG.

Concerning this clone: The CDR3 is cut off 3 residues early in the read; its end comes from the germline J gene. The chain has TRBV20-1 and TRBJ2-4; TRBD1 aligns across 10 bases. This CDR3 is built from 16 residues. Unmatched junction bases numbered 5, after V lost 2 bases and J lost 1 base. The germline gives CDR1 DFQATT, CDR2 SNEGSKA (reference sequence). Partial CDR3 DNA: TGCAGTGCTAGAAGACAGGGGGCGAGTGCCAAAAACATT. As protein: CSARRQGASAKNI. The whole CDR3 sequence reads CSARRQGASAKNIQYF.

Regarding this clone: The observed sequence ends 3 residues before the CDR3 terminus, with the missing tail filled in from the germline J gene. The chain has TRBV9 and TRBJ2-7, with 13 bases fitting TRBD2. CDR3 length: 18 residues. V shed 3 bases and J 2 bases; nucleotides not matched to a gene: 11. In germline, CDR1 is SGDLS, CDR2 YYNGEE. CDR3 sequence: CASSAVAGGLAGPYEQYF. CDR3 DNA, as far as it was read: TGTGCCAGCAGCGCCGTAGCCGGGGGACTAGCGGGGCCCTACGAG. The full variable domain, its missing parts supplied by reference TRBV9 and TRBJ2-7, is DSGVTQTPKHLITATGQRVTLRCSPRSGDLSVYWYQQSLDQGLQFLIQYYNGEERAKGNILERFSAQQFPDLHSELNLSSLELGDSALYFCASSAVAGGLAGPYEQYFGPGTRLTVT.

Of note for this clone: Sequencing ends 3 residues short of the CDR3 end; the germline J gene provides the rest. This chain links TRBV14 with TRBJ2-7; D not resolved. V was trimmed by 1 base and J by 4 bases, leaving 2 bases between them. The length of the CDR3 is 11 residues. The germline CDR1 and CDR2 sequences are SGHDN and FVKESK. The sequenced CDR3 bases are TGTGCCAGCAGCCAAGTATACGAG. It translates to CASSQVYE. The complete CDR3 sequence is CASSQVYEQYF.

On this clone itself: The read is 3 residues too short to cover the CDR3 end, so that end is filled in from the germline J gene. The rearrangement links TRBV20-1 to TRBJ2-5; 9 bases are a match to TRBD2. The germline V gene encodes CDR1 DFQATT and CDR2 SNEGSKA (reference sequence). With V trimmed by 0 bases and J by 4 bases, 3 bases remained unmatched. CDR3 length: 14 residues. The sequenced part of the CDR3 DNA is TGCAGTGCTAGAGAGGGTAGCGGGAGAGAGACC. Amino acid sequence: CSAREGSGRET. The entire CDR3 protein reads CSAREGSGRETQYF.

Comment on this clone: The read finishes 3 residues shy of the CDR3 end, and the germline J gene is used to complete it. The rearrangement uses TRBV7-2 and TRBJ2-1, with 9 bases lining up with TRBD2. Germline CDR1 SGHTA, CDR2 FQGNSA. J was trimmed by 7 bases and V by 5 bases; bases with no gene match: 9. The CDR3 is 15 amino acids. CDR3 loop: CASSAKSGGYNEQFF. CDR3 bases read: TGTGCCAGCAGCGCAAAAAGCGGGGGGTATAATGAG.

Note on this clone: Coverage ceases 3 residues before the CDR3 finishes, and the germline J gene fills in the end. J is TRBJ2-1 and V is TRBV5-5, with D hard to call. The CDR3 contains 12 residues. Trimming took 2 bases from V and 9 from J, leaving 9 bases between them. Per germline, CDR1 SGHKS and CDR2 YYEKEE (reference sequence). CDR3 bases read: TGTGCCAGCAGCTTCAGCGTGGCTGAG. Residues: CASSFSVAE. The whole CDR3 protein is CASSFSVAEQFF.

CDR3 bases read: TGCGCCAGCAGCCAAGGGGGGGGGACAGGTTTTAATGAAAAA. Amino acids: CASSQGGGTGFNEK. The entire CDR3 protein reads CASSQGGGTGFNEKLFF. The V call is TRBV4-1, the J call TRBJ1-4; 8 bases map to TRBD1. The read stops 3 residues short of the end of the CDR3; the missing end is completed from the germline J gene. J was trimmed by 4 bases and V by 1 base; bases with no gene match: 8. This CDR3 has 17 amino acids. CDR1 and CDR2 (germline): MGHRA, YSYEKL.

The CDR3 loop is CASSTIGQGIYEQYF. CDR3 DNA, as far as it was read: TGTGCCAGTAGTACAATCGGACAGGGTATCTACGAG. The chain links TRBV19 to TRBJ2-7; the match to TRBD1 covers 8 bases. Sequencing ends 3 residues short of the CDR3 end; the germline J gene provides the rest. Trimming at V came to 4 bases and at J to 3 bases, leaving 8 bases not matched to a gene. Germline CDR1 and CDR2: LNHDA and SQIVND (reference sequence). The length of the CDR3 is 15 residues. Combining the CDR3 with reference TRBV19 and TRBJ2-7 gives the whole variable domain DGGITQSPKYLFRKEGQNVTLSCEQNLNHDAMYWYRQDPGQGLRLIYYSQIVNDFQKGDIAEGYSVSREKKESFPLTVTSAQKNPTAFYLCASSTIGQGIYEQYFGPGTRLTVT.

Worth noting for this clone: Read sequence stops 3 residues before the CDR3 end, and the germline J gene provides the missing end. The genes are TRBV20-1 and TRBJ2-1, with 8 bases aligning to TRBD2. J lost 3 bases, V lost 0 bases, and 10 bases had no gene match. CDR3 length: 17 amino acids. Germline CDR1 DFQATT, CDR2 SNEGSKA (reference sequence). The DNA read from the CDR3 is TGCAGTGCTAGAGAACTCGGGAAGCGGGGGTTCTACAATGAG. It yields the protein CSARELGKRGFYNE. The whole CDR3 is CSARELGKRGFYNEQFF.

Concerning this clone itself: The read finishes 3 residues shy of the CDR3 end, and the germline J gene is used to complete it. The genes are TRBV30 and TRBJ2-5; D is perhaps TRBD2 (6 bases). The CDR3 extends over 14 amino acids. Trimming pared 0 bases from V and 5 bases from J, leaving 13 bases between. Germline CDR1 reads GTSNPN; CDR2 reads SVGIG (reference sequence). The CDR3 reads CAWSVLSGWETQYF. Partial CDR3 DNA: TGTGCCTGGAGTGTCCTCAGCGGGTGGGAGACC.

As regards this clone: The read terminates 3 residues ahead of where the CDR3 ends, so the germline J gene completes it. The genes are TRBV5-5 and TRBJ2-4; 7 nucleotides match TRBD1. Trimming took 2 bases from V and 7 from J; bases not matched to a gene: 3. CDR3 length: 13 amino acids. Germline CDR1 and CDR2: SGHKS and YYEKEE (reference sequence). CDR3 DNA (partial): TGTGCCAGCAGCTTAACAGGGGTGAACATT. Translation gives CASSLTGVNI. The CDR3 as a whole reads CASSLTGVNIQYF.